The sequence of this T cell receptor (beta chain) was determined in a study of metastatic and nonmetastatic thyroid tumors. Overall study results and limits: Significantly higher TCR beta diversity was reportedly seen in malignant thyroid tumors than benign nodules, in blood and tumor.

This clone occurred a few times. Antigen unknown. V shed 2 bases and J shed 8 bases, with 6 bases lying between them. The CDR3 totals 12 residues. The V gene's germline CDR1 is SGHAT and CDR2 FQNNGV. Before thyroid surgery, none of the patients had received any treatment. TCRdb redid the clone calls on the PCR reads using MiXCR. This table holds some 31,000 clones, approximately 4% found once. Material for sequencing was blood. The clonotype originates from a female donor with papillary thyroid cancer or a benign thyroid nodule (not recorded which). Some clones in this sample may be carry-over from other donors' samples. V gene TRBV11-2 combines with J gene TRBJ1-4; D gene ambiguous. CDR3 coding DNA: TGTGCCAGCAGCTTACGAGGAGAAAAACTGTTTTTT. Residues: CASSLRGEKLFF. Full variable domain (remainder filled in from reference TRBV11-2 and TRBJ1-4): EAGVAQSPRYKIIEKRQSVAFWCNPISGHATLYWYQQILGQGPKLLIQFQNNGVVDDSQLPKDRFSAERLKGVDSTLKIQPAKLEDSAVYLCASSLRGEKLFFGSGTQLSVL.